Following are 20 T cell receptor beta chains from one sample sequenced in a study of cytomegalovirus exposure and HLA in healthy donors. The PCR was carried out with 60 Vbeta primers and 13 Jbeta primers. Sequencing used immunoSEQ multiplex PCR; TCRdb keeps in-frame clones, though not all of them. The sample yields 130,000 to 150,000 clones, around 76% seen once. Source material: PBMCs. The receptors were sampled from a male donor in good health and CMV-seronegative.

The chain uses TRBV5-1 and TRBJ1-3; possible D gene TRBD1, 6 bases. Trimming removed 3 bases from V and 2 bases from J, with 9 bases in between. The germline V gene encodes CDR1 SGHRS and CDR2 YFSETQ. The CDR3 runs to 14 residues. The CDR3 loop is CASSSAGAGNTIYF. The CDR3 DNA reads TGCGCCAGCAGCTCGGCAGGGGCTGGAAACACCATATATTTT.

The genes are TRBV7-2 and TRBJ1-2; possible D gene TRBD1, 5 bases. V was pared by 5 bases and J by 3 bases, with 7 bases between. This CDR3 has 12 residues. Germline CDR1 and CDR2: SGHTA and FQGNSA. CDR3 residues: CASSRDYYGYTF. The CDR3 coding sequence is TGTGCCAGCAGCAGGGACTACTATGGCTACACCTTC.

In DNA form, the CDR3 reads TGCGCCAGCAGCTTGGCCAGGGCGGGACCGAACACCGGGGAGCTGTTTTTT. It codes for CASSLARAGPNTGELFF. The chain has TRBV5-1 and TRBJ2-2, with a weak D call TRBD2 (6 bases). The germline V gene encodes CDR1 SGHRS and CDR2 YFSETQ. V lost 0 bases and J lost 0, with 12 bases in between. This CDR3 spans 17 amino acids. Looking up the rest from reference TRBV5-1 and TRBJ2-2 gives the full variable domain: KAGVTQTPRYLIKTRGQQVTLSCSPISGHRSVSWYQQTPGQGLQFLFEYFSETQRNKGNFPGRFSGRQFSNSRSEMNVSTLELGDSALYLCASSLARAGPNTGELFFGEGSRLTVL.

This sequence joins TRBV5-1 and TRBJ2-1, with 10 nucleotides matching TRBD1. The CDR3 is 15 residues long. Germline loops: CDR1 SGHRS, CDR2 YFSETQ. The V segment lost 3 bases and the J segment 2 bases; nucleotides outside the gene matches: 2. In DNA form, the CDR3 reads TGCGCCAGCAGCTCCGGGACAGGGGCCTACAATGAGCAGTTCTTC. Translation: CASSSGTGAYNEQFF.

The CDR3 coding sequence is TGCAGTGCTTCGCCGGAGGGCTACACCTTC. Its translation: CSASPEGYTF. The V and J genes are TRBV20-1 and TRBJ1-2; D unclear. V lost 5 bases to trimming and J lost 8 bases, with 9 bases between them. CDR3 size: 10 residues. Germline lookup yields CDR1 DFQATT and CDR2 SNEGSKA (reference sequence).

This chain uses TRBV7-2 with TRBJ2-2; D remains ambiguous. CDR1 SGHTA and CDR2 FQGNSA come from the germline V gene. CDR3 size: 14 residues. V lost 2 bases, J lost 5 bases, and 9 bases lay in between. CDR3 bases: TGTGCCAGCAGCTTAAGACAAGTAACCGGGGAGCTGTTTTTT. Its protein product is CASSLRQVTGELFF.

This clone was counted a few times. This chain uses TRBV7-9 with TRBJ2-5, with a possible D match to TRBD2 (6 bases). Trimming pared 3 bases from V and 0 bases from J, leaving 11 bases between. CDR3 size: 15 residues. CDR1 is SEHNR, CDR2 FQNEAQ, per germline (reference sequence). The CDR3 nucleotides are TGTGCCAGCAGCTTGTTACGGGGGTACCAAGAGACCCAGTACTTC. The encoded protein is CASSLLRGYQETQYF.

This clone was picked up one time. The J gene is TRBJ2-2, the V gene TRBV9; 9 bases align to TRBD1. Germline trimming cut 3 bases from V and 5 bases from J; bases unmatched to any gene: 5. Germline V gives CDR1 SGDLS, CDR2 YYNGEE. This CDR3 is 15 amino acids long. The DNA of the CDR3 is TGTGCCAGCAGCGGGGGACAGGGTCGGACCGGGGAGCTGTTTTTT. As protein: CASSGGQGRTGELFF.

The chain uses TRBV15 and TRBJ2-1; D is possibly TRBD2 (7 bases). The V end lost 8 bases, the J end lost 4 bases, and 12 bases lay between the germline ends. Germline values: CDR1 LNHNV, CDR2 YYDKDF (reference sequence). CDR3 length: 13 amino acids. DNA of the CDR3: TGTGCCACCGGGGGGGCGGAATACAATGAGCAGTTCTTC. This encodes CATGGAEYNEQFF.

This clone came up a few times. At the DNA level, this CDR3 is encoded by other sequences in the same sample as well. V gene TRBV5-1 combines with J gene TRBJ2-1, with unresolved D. This CDR3 contains 13 residues. The germline gives CDR1 SGHRS, CDR2 YFSETQ. With 0 bases removed from V and 3 bases from J, the gap between germline ends came to 4 bases. CDR3 loop: CASSLDSYNEQFF. The DNA of the CDR3 is TGCGCCAGCAGCTTGGACAGCTACAATGAGCAGTTCTTC.

This clone was seen a single time. This sequence joins TRBV4-1 and TRBJ2-7; 13 bases are shared with TRBD2. In germline, CDR1 is MGHRA, CDR2 YSYEKL. This CDR3 contains 15 residues. V lost 4 bases, J lost 2 bases, and 2 bases stayed unmatched. In nucleotides, the CDR3 is TGCGCCAGCAGCCCACTAGCGGGGGGGCCCTACGAGCAGTACTTC. Amino acids: CASSPLAGGPYEQYF.

This clone showed up just a few times. This rearrangement joins TRBV7-9 to TRBJ1-5, with 11 bases identical to TRBD1. The CDR3 contains 17 residues. V lost 5 bases, J lost 3 bases, and 9 bases stayed unmatched. Germline-derived CDR1 and CDR2 are SEHNR and FQNEAQ (reference sequence). CDR3 in amino acids: CASSMGQGEFYNQPQHF. Here the CDR3 DNA reads TGTGCCAGCAGCATGGGACAGGGGGAGTTCTACAATCAGCCCCAGCATTTT.

The chain couples TRBV7-3 to TRBJ2-3; TRBD1 matches 8 bases. This CDR3 has 15 amino acids. CDR1 is SGHTA, CDR2 FQGTGA, per germline. With 5 bases clipped from V and 1 base from J, the junction kept 5 bases outside the gene matches. CDR3 loop: CASSNTGGRTDTQYF. The CDR3 DNA is TGTGCCAGCAGCAATACAGGGGGTCGCACAGATACGCAGTATTTT.

This clone showed up just a few times. V is TRBV19 and J is TRBJ2-7, with 9 bases aligning to TRBD2. This CDR3 has 11 residues. Germline CDR1 and CDR2: LNHDA and SQIVND (reference sequence). Trimming cost V 7 bases and J 7 bases; bases outside gene matches: 2. CDR3 sequence reads: CASTAGGEQYF. In DNA form, the CDR3 reads TGTGCCAGTACCGCGGGGGGGGAGCAGTACTTC. Looking up the rest from reference TRBV19 and TRBJ2-7 gives the full variable domain: DGGITQSPKYLFRKEGQNVTLSCEQNLNHDAMYWYRQDPGQGLRLIYYSQIVNDFQKGDIAEGYSVSREKKESFPLTVTSAQKNPTAFYLCASTAGGEQYFGPGTRLTVT.

The V and J genes are TRBV6-1 and TRBJ2-1; TRBD2 is a possible D gene (6 bases). V was pared by 3 bases and J by 3 bases, with 9 bases between. Looked up from germline, CDR1 is MNHNS and CDR2 is SASEGT. The CDR3 spans 14 residues. The DNA for the CDR3 is TGTGCCAGCAGTGAGGAGGGTATCTACAATGAGCAGTTCTTC. This translates into CASSEEGIYNEQFF.

The CDR3 DNA is TGTGCCAGCAGACAACAGGGGGTAGCCACTGAAGCTTTCTTT. Amino acid sequence: CASRQQGVATEAFF. The chain has TRBV19 and TRBJ1-1; 8 bases align to TRBD1. Germline CDR1 reads LNHDA; CDR2 reads SQIVND (reference sequence). The CDR3 extends over 14 amino acids. V was clipped by 9 bases and J by 4 bases; unmatched bases: 10.

This rearrangement joins TRBV30 to TRBJ2-3, with 12 bases aligning to TRBD2. The CDR3 has 16 residues. V lost 0 bases to trimming and J lost 3 bases; unmatched junction nucleotides: 4. The germline CDR1 and CDR2 sequences are GTSNPN and SVGIG (reference sequence). For the CDR3, the DNA is TGTGCCTGGAGTGTCTCCGGACTAGCGGGGACAGATACGCAGTATTTT. Amino acid sequence: CAWSVSGLAGTDTQYF.

This rearrangement joins TRBV6-5 to TRBJ1-1; 10 positions agree with TRBD1. The CDR3 length is 15 residues. The germline CDR1 and CDR2 sequences are MNHEY and SVGAGI. Losses at the gene ends were 6 bases for V and 2 bases for J; bases not matched to a gene: 6. CDR3 loop: CASRTGTGDNTEAFF. DNA of the CDR3: TGTGCCAGCAGGACCGGGACAGGGGACAACACTGAAGCTTTCTTT.

The genes are TRBV27 and TRBJ1-2; possibly TRBD1 for D (6 bases). The germline V gene encodes CDR1 MNHEY and CDR2 SMNVEV (reference sequence). Trimming took off 2 bases at V and 0 bases at J, with 10 bases between the two ends. The CDR3 loop spans 15 amino acids. The CDR3 protein is CASSLQPGANYGYTF. CDR3 coding DNA: TGTGCCAGCAGTTTACAACCAGGGGCTAACTATGGCTACACCTTC.

The chain employs TRBV4-1 and TRBJ2-1; D remains unclear. V lost 0 bases, J lost 2 bases, and 14 bases lay in between. CDR3 length: 17 residues. Germline-derived CDR1 and CDR2 are MGHRA and YSYEKL. As DNA, the CDR3 is TGCGCCAGCAGCCAAGACCCTTTCAGGCCGGCCTACAATGAGCAGTTCTTC. Protein product: CASSQDPFRPAYNEQFF.